Listed here is a single TCR beta chain. Researchers took RNA transcripts and amplified the TCR beta CDR3 regions from them. The HTBI primer set served for first-round RT-PCR of the TCR CDR3. TCRdb called the multiplex PCR reads again in MiXCR, with one record for every CDR3 protein. The sample consists of some 600,000 distinct CDR3 sequences, approximately 15% of them appearing once. The source of the sample is a study of T cells in Graves' hyperthyroidism and ophthalmopathy. Germline V gene lookup returns CDR1 MGHRA and CDR2 YSYEKL. This CDR3 spans 13 amino acids. V was cut by 1 base and J by 7 bases, with 8 bases left in between.

V and J are TRBV4-1 and TRBJ1-5; TRBD1 is a possible D gene (6 bases). The sample consisted of blood. The sequence derives from a woman in her thirties with Graves' hyperthyroidism that later progressed to Graves' ophthalmopathy. CDR3 protein: CASSQGQEQPQHF. CDR3 nucleotides: TGCGCCAGCAGCCAAGGACAGGAGCAGCCCCAGCATTTT.